This T cell receptor (beta chain) was documented in a study of Graves' ophthalmopathy and Graves' hyperthyroidism. General study findings and limits: Appearing in blood as well were most expanded thyroid clonotypes above 0.001 frequency.

Trimming removed 4 bases from V and 6 bases from J; junction bases left unmatched: 5. The V gene's germline CDR1 is SGHVS and CDR2 FQNEAQ. CDR3 size: 13 residues. A word on this clonotype: Its target is unknown.

Investigators amplified TCR beta CDR3 regions from RNA transcripts. The workflow started with a first-round RT-PCR run with HTBI primers and then moved on to a second-round multiplex PCR. TCRdb reprocessed the multiplex PCR reads with MiXCR, giving one entry per CDR3 protein. The table records about 600,000 distinct CDR3 sequences, about two fifths of them present only once. The sequencing sample was made of peripheral blood or thyroid tissue (not recorded which). The J gene is TRBJ2-7, the V gene TRBV7-8; TRBD2 aligns across 8 bases. This clonotype was obtained from an adult man with Graves' hyperthyroidism. The CDR3 region is CASSSGLGLEQYF. The CDR3 DNA is TGTGCCAGCAGCTCGGGACTAGGTCTCGAGCAGTACTTC.